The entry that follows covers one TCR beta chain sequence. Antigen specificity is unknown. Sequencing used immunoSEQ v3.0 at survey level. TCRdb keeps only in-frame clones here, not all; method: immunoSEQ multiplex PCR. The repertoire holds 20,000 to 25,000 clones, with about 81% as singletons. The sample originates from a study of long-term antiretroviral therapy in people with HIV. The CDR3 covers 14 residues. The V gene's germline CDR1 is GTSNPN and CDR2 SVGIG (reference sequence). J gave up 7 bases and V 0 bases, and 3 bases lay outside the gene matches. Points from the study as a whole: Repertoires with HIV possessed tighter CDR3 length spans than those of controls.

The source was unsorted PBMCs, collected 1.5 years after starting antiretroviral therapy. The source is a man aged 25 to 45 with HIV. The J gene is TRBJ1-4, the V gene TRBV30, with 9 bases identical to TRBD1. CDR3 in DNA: TGTGCCTGGAGTGTAGTGGGACAGGGTGAAAAACTGTTTTTT. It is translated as CAWSVVGQGEKLFF.